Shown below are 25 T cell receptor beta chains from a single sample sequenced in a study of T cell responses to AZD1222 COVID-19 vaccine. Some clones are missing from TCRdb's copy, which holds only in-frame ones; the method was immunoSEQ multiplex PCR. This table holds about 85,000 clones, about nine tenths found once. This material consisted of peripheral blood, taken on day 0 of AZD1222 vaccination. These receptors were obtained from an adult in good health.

The chain's CDR3 is CATSRDRGGQGVRFF. The CDR3 nucleotides are TGTGCCACCAGCAGAGATCGAGGAGGTCAGGGGGTGCGGTTCTTC. The chain is built from TRBV15 and TRBJ2-1; 7 bases align to TRBD1. With 0 bases clipped from V and 15 bases from J, the junction kept 14 bases outside the gene matches. The CDR3 has 15 residues. Germline assignment: CDR1 LNHNV and CDR2 YYDKDF (reference sequence). Supplemented by reference TRBV15 and TRBJ2-1, the full variable domain reads DAMVIQNPRYQVTQFGKPVTLSCSQTLNHNVMYWYQQKSSQAPKLLFHYYDKDFNNEADTPDNFQSRRPNTSFCFLDIRSPGLGDTAMYLCATSRDRGGQGVRFFGPGTRLTVL.

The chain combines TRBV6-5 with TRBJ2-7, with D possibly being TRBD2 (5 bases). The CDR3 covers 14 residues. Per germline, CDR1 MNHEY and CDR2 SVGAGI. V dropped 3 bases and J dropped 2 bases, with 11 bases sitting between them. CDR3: CASSYKDGTYEQYF. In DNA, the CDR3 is TGTGCCAGCAGTTATAAGGACGGGACCTACGAGCAGTACTTC.

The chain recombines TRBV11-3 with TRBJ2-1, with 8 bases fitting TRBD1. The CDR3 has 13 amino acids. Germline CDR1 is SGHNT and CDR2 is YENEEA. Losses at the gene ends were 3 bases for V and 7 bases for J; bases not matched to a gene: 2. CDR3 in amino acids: CASSLQGANEQFF. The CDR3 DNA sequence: TGTGCCAGCAGCTTGCAGGGGGCGAATGAGCAGTTCTTC.

This CDR3 reads CAWSGPRSGNTIYF. The CDR3 DNA sequence: TGTGCCTGGAGCGGGCCGCGCTCTGGAAACACCATATATTTT. V is TRBV30 and J is TRBJ1-3; no clear D gene. V lost 3 bases and J 0 bases, leaving 9 bases between the germline ends. Germline lookup yields CDR1 GTSNPN and CDR2 SVGIG (reference sequence). The CDR3 loop spans 14 amino acids.

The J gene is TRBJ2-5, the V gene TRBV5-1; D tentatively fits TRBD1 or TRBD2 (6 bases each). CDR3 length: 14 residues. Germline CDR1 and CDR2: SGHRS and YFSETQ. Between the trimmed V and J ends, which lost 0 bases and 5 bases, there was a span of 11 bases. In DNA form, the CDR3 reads TGCGCCAGCAGCTTGGGGGGGGCCAAGGAGACCCAGTACTTC. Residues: CASSLGGAKETQYF.

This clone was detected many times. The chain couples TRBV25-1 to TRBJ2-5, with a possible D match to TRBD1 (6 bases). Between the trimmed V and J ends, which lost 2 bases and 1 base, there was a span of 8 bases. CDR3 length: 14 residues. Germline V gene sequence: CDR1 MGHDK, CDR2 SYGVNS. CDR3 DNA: TGTGCCAGCAGTGAACGGACAGTCCAAGAGACCCAGTACTTC. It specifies CASSERTVQETQYF.

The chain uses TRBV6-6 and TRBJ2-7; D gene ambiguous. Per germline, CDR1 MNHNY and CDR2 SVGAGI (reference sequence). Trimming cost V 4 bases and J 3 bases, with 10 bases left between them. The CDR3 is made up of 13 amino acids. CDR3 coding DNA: TGTGCCAGCAGTTCACCGGGTTTCTACGAGCAGTACTTC. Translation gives CASSSPGFYEQYF.

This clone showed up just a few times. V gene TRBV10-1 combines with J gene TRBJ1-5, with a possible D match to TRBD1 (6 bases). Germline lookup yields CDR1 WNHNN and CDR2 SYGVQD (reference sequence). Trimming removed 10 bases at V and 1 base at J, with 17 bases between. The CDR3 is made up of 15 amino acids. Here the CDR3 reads CATTQDRTSNQPQHF. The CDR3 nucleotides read TGCGCCACCACACAAGACAGGACGAGCAATCAGCCCCAGCATTTT.

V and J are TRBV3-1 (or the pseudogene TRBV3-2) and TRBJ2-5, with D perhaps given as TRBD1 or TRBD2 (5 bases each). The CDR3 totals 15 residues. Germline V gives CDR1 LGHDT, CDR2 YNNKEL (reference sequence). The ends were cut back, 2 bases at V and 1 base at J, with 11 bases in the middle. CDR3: CASSQLPGAQETQYF. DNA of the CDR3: TGTGCCAGCAGCCAATTACCCGGGGCCCAAGAGACCCAGTACTTC.

In nucleotides, the CDR3 is TGTGCCAGCAGGGACAGGGTGGCTCAGCCCCAGCATTTT. The encoded protein is CASRDRVAQPQHF. The chain has TRBV6-5 and TRBJ1-5, with 8 positions matching TRBD1. Per germline, CDR1 MNHEY and CDR2 SVGAGI. After removal of 6 bases from V and 6 bases from J, the junction contained 4 bases not matched to a gene. The CDR3 extends over 13 amino acids.

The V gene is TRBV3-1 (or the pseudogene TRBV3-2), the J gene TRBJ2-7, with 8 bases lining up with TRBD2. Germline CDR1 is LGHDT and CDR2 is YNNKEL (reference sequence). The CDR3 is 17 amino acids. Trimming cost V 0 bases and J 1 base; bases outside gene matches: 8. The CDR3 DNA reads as TGTGCCAGCAGCCAAGATGTGGCGGGGGGTCAATCCTACGAGCAGTACTTC. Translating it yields CASSQDVAGGQSYEQYF.

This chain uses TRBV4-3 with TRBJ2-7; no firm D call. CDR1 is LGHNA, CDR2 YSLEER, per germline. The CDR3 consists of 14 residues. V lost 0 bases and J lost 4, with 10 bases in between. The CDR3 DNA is TGCGCCAGCAGCCAAGATCAACGGAGTTACGAGCAGTACTTC. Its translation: CASSQDQRSYEQYF.

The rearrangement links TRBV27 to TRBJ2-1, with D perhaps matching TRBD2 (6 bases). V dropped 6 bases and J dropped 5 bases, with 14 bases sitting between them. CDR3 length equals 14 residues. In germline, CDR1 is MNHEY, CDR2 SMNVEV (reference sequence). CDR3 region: CASSPPGSHNEQFF. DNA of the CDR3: TGTGCCAGCAGCCCCCCCGGGAGCCACAATGAGCAGTTCTTC.

DNA of the CDR3: TGTGCCAGCAACCGGCCGGGGGTGCAGGCAACTAATGAAAAACTGTTTTTT. This sequence encodes CASNRPGVQATNEKLFF. The chain is built from TRBV28 and TRBJ1-4; D is perhaps TRBD1 (5 bases). The V and J ends lost 7 bases and 0 bases respectively, with 18 bases between them. There are 17 residues in the CDR3. Germline loops: CDR1 MDHEN, CDR2 SYDVKM.

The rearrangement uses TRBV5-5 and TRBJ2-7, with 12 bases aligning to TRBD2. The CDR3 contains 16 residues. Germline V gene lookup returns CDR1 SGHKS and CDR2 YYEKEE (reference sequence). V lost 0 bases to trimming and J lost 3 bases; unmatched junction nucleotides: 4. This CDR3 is CASSLVPGLAGYEQYF. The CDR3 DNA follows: TGTGCCAGCAGCTTGGTACCGGGACTAGCGGGCTACGAGCAGTACTTC.

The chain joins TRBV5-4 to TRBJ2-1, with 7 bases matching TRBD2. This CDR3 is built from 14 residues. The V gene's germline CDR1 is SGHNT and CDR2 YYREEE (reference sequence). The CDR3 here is CVLGRVGSYNEQFF. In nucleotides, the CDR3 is TGTGTCTTAGGGAGGGTAGGATCCTACAATGAGCAGTTCTTC.

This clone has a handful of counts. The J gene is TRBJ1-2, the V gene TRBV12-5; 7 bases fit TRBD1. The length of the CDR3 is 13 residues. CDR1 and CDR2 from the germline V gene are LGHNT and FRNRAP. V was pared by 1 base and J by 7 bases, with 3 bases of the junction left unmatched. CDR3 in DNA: TGTGCTAGTGGTTTGGAGAACAGGGGTGGCTACACCTTC. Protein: CASGLENRGGYTF.

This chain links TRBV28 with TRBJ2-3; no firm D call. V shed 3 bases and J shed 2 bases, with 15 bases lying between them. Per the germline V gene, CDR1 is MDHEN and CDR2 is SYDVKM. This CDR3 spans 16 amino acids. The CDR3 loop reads CASSFSADGPTDTQYF. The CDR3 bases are TGTGCCAGCAGTTTCTCCGCTGACGGTCCCACAGATACGCAGTATTTT.

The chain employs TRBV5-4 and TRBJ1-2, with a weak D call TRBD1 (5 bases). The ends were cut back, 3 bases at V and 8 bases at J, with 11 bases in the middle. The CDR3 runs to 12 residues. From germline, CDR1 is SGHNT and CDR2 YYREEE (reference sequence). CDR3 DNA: TGTGCCAGCAGCTCGACCGGGGCGGGCTACACCTTC. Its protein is CASSSTGAGYTF.

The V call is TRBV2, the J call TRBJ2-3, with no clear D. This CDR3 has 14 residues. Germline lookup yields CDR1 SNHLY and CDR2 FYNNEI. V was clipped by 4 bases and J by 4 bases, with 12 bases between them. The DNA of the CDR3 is TGTGCCAGCAGTGCGCCGTTACGTTCAGATACGCAGTATTTT. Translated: CASSAPLRSDTQYF.

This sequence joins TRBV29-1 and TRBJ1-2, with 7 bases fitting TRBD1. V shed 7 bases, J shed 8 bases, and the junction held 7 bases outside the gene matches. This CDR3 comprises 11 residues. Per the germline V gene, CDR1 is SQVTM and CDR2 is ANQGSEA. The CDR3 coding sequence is TGCAGCGCCTGGGGACAGACAGGCTACACCTTC. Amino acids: CSAWGQTGYTF.

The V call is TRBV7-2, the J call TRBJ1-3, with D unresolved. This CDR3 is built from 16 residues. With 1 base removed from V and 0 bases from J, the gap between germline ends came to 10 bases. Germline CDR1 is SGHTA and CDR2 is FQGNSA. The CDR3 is CASSLGSILSGNTIYF. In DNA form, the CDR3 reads TGTGCCAGCAGCTTAGGATCCATCCTCTCTGGAAACACCATATATTTT.

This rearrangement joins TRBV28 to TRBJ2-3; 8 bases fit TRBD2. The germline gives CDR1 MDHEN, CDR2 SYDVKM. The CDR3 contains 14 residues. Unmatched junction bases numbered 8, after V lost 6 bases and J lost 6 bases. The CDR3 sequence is CASRPGGLLDTQYF. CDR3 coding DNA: TGTGCCAGCAGGCCGGGGGGGCTCTTGGATACGCAGTATTTT.

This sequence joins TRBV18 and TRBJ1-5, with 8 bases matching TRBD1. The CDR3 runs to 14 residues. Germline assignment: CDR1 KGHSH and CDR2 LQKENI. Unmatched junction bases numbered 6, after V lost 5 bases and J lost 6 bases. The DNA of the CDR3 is TGTGCCAGCTCAGGACAGGGCGGTGGTCAGCCCCAGCATTTT. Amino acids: CASSGQGGGQPQHF.

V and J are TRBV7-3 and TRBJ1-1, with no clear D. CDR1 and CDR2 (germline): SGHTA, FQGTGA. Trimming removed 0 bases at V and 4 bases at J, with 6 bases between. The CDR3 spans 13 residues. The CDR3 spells CASSLTTVTEAFF. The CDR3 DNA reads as TGTGCCAGCAGCTTAACCACGGTCACTGAAGCTTTCTTT.